Listed below are T cell receptor beta chains from one sample, sequenced in a study of blood T cell repertoires in COVID-19. Clones were sequenced by immunoSEQ multiplex PCR, and TCRdb holds only the in-frame ones, with some missing. The repertoire holds some 59,000 clones, approximately 91% seen once, with 3.9% in the top ten. The sample consisted of peripheral blood. Receptors were obtained from a man aged 45-65 years with acute or convalescent COVID-19. Each CDR3 is given with its conserved first and last residue. Each record gives: V gene, CDR3 protein.

TRBV25-1,CASGRSPSYEQYF
TRBV19,CASSIGTGRGHQPQHF
TRBV24-1,CATSPGTSLTGELFF
TRBV9,CASSPGQALNTEAFF
TRBV5-1,CATKPGLALKGHNEQFF
TRBV10-3,CAISLQSGAYNEQFF
TRBV9,CASSASGSYEQYF
TRBV29-1,CSVVRGLAGVGEQFF
TRBV19,CASSLPDELAGTSYNEQFF
TRBV30,CAWSVGGLDEQYF
TRBV6-1,CASSGATGGVGSYNEQFF
TRBV6-5,CASSYSKAENYGYTF
TRBV19,CASSIKDRPGNTIYF
TRBV11-2,CASSFRPAGEQYF
TRBV7-9,CASSLAGTMSSYEQYF
TRBV5-1,CASSLSLGGQSDEQFF
TRBV18,CASSPGDGGAETQYF
TRBV19,CASSPPDRVRITDTQYF
TRBV19,CASSRSPSGGTYNEQFF
TRBV27,CASSLVPGGNSPLHF
TRBV15,CATSRARLAGGKNEQFF
TRBV19,CASSPKGHFLSGYTF
TRBV19,CASSRRIGQGGGNYGYTF
TRBV19,CASTGTGVTDTQYF
TRBV5-8,CASSLGTSGTTDTQYF
TRBV5-8,CASSLGTVQYF
TRBV3-1/TRBV3-2,CASSATQGARYEQYF
TRBV28,CASSLAGTSGGKRSYEQYF
TRBV6-2/TRBV6-3,CASSYSVWTSAEKLFF
TRBV18,CASSPTWTGQGGHEQYF
TRBV9,CASSAGLAGVYSYNEQFF